Each of the 22 T cell receptor beta chains below was sequenced from the same sample in a study of blood T cell repertoires in COVID-19. TCRdb keeps only in-frame clones here, not all; method: immunoSEQ multiplex PCR. The sample holds 250,000 to 300,000 clones, around 86% seen once. Sequencing used peripheral blood. The receptors originated from a man aged 18 to 30 with active or convalescent COVID-19.

The chain has TRBV3-1 (or the pseudogene TRBV3-2) and TRBJ1-6, with D unresolved. Germline loops: CDR1 LGHDT, CDR2 YNNKEL (reference sequence). The CDR3 is made up of 12 amino acids. V was cut by 6 bases and J by 6 bases, with 6 bases left in between. The CDR3 coding sequence is TGTGCCAGCAGGCCGGGTAATTCACCCCTCCACTTT. It codes for CASRPGNSPLHF.

The chain carries TRBV21-1 and TRBJ2-1; TRBD2, the D gene given by the table, was not confirmed from the DNA. TRBV21-1 is listed as a pseudogene. The CDR3 contains 15 residues. CDR3 coding DNA: TGTGCCAGCAGTCTTAGCGGGAGTCTATACAATGAGCAGTTCTTC. Protein: CASSLSGSLYNEQFF.

The chain links TRBV30 to TRBJ1-5, with D possibly TRBD1 on 6 matching bases. This CDR3 spans 12 amino acids. CDR1 is GTSNPN, CDR2 SVGIG, per germline (reference sequence). Trimming cost V 5 bases and J 7 bases, with 12 bases left between them. CDR3 in amino acids: CAWSTGRQPQHF. The CDR3 coding sequence is TGTGCCTGGTCAACAGGGAGACAGCCCCAGCATTTT. The variable domain in full, with the rest retrieved from reference TRBV30 and TRBJ1-5, is SQTIHQWPATLVQPVGSPLSLECTVEGTSNPNLYWYRQAAGRGLQLLFYSVGIGQISSEVPQNLSASRPQDRQFILSSKKLLLSDSGFYLCAWSTGRQPQHFGDGTRLSIL.

The chain recombines TRBV19 with TRBJ1-6; D unclear. CDR1 is LNHDA, CDR2 SQIVND, per germline (reference sequence). This CDR3 comprises 16 residues. Trimming removed 5 bases from V and 0 bases from J, with 11 bases in between. For the CDR3, the DNA is TGTGCCAGTAGTCTTATGGCTCACTCCTATAATTCACCCCTCCACTTT. Amino acids: CASSLMAHSYNSPLHF.

This sequence joins TRBV12-5 and TRBJ1-5; 7 bases are shared with TRBD1. Germline-derived CDR1 and CDR2 are LGHNT and FRNRAP. After removal of 3 bases from V and 6 bases from J, the junction contained 14 bases not matched to a gene. The CDR3 length is 17 residues. The CDR3 DNA sequence: TGTGCTAGTGGTTTCCACCCGCGCCGACAGGGCGGTCAGCCCCAGCATTTT. The encoded protein is CASGFHPRRQGGQPQHF.

This chain uses TRBV12-5 with TRBJ2-7; tentatively, D is TRBD2 (5 bases). Germline values: CDR1 LGHNT, CDR2 FRNRAP. Trimming cost V 1 base and J 0 bases, with 16 bases left between them. The CDR3 spans 17 residues. The CDR3 loop is CASGLGTAGPISYEQYF. CDR3 DNA sequence: TGTGCTAGTGGTTTGGGGACTGCCGGGCCAATCTCCTACGAGCAGTACTTC.

The gene calls are TRBV6-6 and TRBJ1-1; 7 bases align to TRBD1. V gave up 6 bases and J gave up 3 bases; unmatched junction bases: 10. This CDR3 has 15 residues. From germline, CDR1 is MNHNY and CDR2 SVGAGI (reference sequence). The CDR3 protein is CASRSNRGADTEAFF. The CDR3 region has the DNA TGTGCCAGCAGGTCAAACAGGGGCGCGGACACTGAAGCTTTCTTT.

This clone was recorded only once. The CDR3 loop reads CASSQRRGTAGANVLTF. CDR3 coding DNA: TGCGCCAGCAGCCAACGCCGGGGGACAGCTGGGGCCAACGTCCTGACTTTC. V is TRBV4-1 and J is TRBJ2-6; TRBD1 is a possible D gene (7 bases). The CDR3 loop spans 17 amino acids. The germline V gene has CDR1 MGHRA and CDR2 YSYEKL. V was pared by 2 bases and J by 2 bases, with 13 bases between.

This chain joins TRBV7-2 and TRBJ2-7; TRBD2 aligns across 7 bases. V lost 1 base and J lost 7; bases outside the gene matches: 7. The germline CDR1 and CDR2 sequences are SGHTA and FQGNSA. The CDR3 covers 14 residues. The CDR3 spells CASSLVTGGREQYF. CDR3 DNA: TGTGCCAGCAGCTTAGTTACGGGAGGCCGAGAGCAGTACTTC.

The chain is built from TRBV9 and TRBJ1-3, with D tentatively TRBD1 (6 bases). Trimming pared 0 bases from V and 6 bases from J, leaving 16 bases between. This CDR3 comprises 16 residues. The germline V gene has CDR1 SGDLS and CDR2 YYNGEE. The chain's CDR3 is CASSVAPGQYVNTIYF. The CDR3 DNA follows: TGTGCCAGCAGCGTAGCGCCGGGACAATATGTAAACACCATATATTTT.

This rearrangement joins TRBV7-3 to TRBJ2-1; D gene ambiguous. Looked up from germline, CDR1 is SGHTA and CDR2 is FQGTGA. V gave up 2 bases and J gave up 7 bases, with 9 bases separating them. This CDR3 contains 13 residues. For the CDR3, the DNA is TGTGCCAGCAGCTTAGGTCGAGAGAATGAGCAGTTCTTC. This sequence encodes CASSLGRENEQFF. Drawing the rest from reference TRBV7-3 and TRBJ2-1, the complete variable domain is GAGVSQTPSNKVTEKGKYVELRCDPISGHTALYWYRQSLGQGPEFLIYFQGTGAADDSGLPNDRFFAVRPEGSVSTLKIQRTERGDSAVYLCASSLGRENEQFFGPGTRLTVL.

The chain carries TRBV5-1 and TRBJ1-1; D is uncertain. Germline loops: CDR1 SGHRS, CDR2 YFSETQ. CDR3 length: 15 amino acids. With 1 base removed from V and 2 bases from J, the gap between germline ends came to 12 bases. The CDR3 DNA follows: TGCGCCAGCAGCTTGCAGGTAGTTCAAAACACTGAAGCTTTCTTT. The encoded protein is CASSLQVVQNTEAFF.

V is TRBV7-9 and J is TRBJ1-1, with D perhaps matching TRBD1 (6 bases). V was cut by 5 bases and J by 1 base, with 11 bases left in between. There are 14 residues in the CDR3. CDR1 is SEHNR and CDR2 is FQNEAQ in the germline V gene (reference sequence). CDR3 residues: CASSRGQSNTEAFF. CDR3 in DNA: TGTGCCAGCAGCCGGGGACAATCGAACACTGAAGCTTTCTTT.

In its sample, this clone was seen once. This rearrangement joins TRBV2 to TRBJ2-1; TRBD2 might be the D (6 bases). Germline-derived CDR1 and CDR2 are SNHLY and FYNNEI. The V end was cut by 8 bases, the J end by 7 bases, with 9 bases between. This CDR3 has 11 residues. The CDR3, as DNA: TGTGCCAGCCTCGGGGGTAATGAGCAGTTCTTC. This encodes CASLGGNEQFF.

The gene calls are TRBV18 and TRBJ1-1, with D possibly matching TRBD1 (5 bases). The CDR3 loop spans 15 amino acids. The germline CDR1 and CDR2 sequences are KGHSH and LQKENI. Trimming cost V 2 bases and J 1 base, with 11 bases left between them. The CDR3 reads CASSPFWGENTEAFF. CDR3 in DNA: TGTGCCAGCTCACCATTCTGGGGGGAGAACACTGAAGCTTTCTTT.

This sequence joins TRBV19 and TRBJ1-2, with 7 bases matching TRBD1. CDR3 length: 13 residues. The germline CDR1 and CDR2 sequences are LNHDA and SQIVND (reference sequence). V trimming: 6 bases; J trimming: 7 bases; junction bases outside the gene matches: 8. CDR3 sequence (DNA): TGTGCCAGTAGCGACAGGGTGGGTGTTGGCTACACCTTC. Residues: CASSDRVGVGYTF.

The rearrangement links TRBV30 to TRBJ2-3; possibly TRBD1 for D (5 bases). The CDR3 is made up of 14 amino acids. Trimming removed 5 bases at V and 8 bases at J, with 20 bases between. Germline-derived CDR1 and CDR2 are GTSNPN and SVGIG (reference sequence). The CDR3 here is CAWVQDPRAGTQYF. The CDR3 nucleotides read TGTGCCTGGGTTCAGGACCCCAGGGCAGGTACGCAGTATTTT.

The chain couples TRBV7-2 to TRBJ2-2, with D possibly being TRBD2 (5 bases). This CDR3 spans 13 amino acids. CDR1 and CDR2 (germline): SGHTA, FQGNSA. V lost 6 bases and J 7 bases, leaving 12 bases between the germline ends. The CDR3 spells CASSQRAYGELFF. DNA of the CDR3: TGTGCCAGCAGTCAGAGGGCTTACGGGGAGCTGTTTTTT.

The genes are TRBV24-1 and TRBJ1-2; tentatively, D is TRBD1 (5 bases). This CDR3 is 11 amino acids long. V was shortened by 5 bases and J by 6 bases, with 6 bases between the two germline ends. The germline CDR1 and CDR2 sequences are KGHDR and SFDVKD. The CDR3 DNA is TGTGCCACCAGTGTAGGGGATGGCTACACCTTC. It encodes CATSVGDGYTF.

The J gene is TRBJ2-6, the V gene TRBV5-1; 9 bases map to TRBD1. V shed 10 bases and J 4 bases; nucleotides not matched to a gene: 15. Germline V gene lookup returns CDR1 SGHRS and CDR2 YFSETQ. The CDR3 consists of 17 residues. In DNA form, the CDR3 reads TGCGCCCGCGGGACGACAGGGGGAGGGACAGGGGCCAACGTCCTGACTTTC. It encodes CARGTTGGGTGANVLTF.

The chain's CDR3 is CASSYPGGQPQHF. The CDR3 DNA is TGTGCCAGCAGTTACCCGGGGGGTCAGCCCCAGCATTTT. The chain recombines TRBV6-6 with TRBJ1-5, with D possibly TRBD1 on 5 matching bases. Deletions cut 2 bases from V and 6 bases from J, with 8 bases between. The CDR3 consists of 13 residues. Germline-derived CDR1 and CDR2 are MNHNY and SVGAGI (reference sequence).

J is TRBJ2-5 and V is TRBV13; maybe TRBD1 (5 bases). The CDR3 length is 16 residues. From germline, CDR1 is PRHDT and CDR2 FYEKMQ (reference sequence). The V end was cut by 3 bases, the J end by 1 base, with 15 bases between. The CDR3 coding sequence is TGTGCCAGCAGCTTCGGACACCGACAAACCCAAGAGACCCAGTACTTC. Its translation: CASSFGHRQTQETQYF.